Listed below are T cell receptor beta chains from one sample, sequenced in a study of CD8 T cells in Susac syndrome. Each CDR3 protein is one row after TCRdb ran MiXCR on the immunoSEQ multiplex PCR reads. This table has tens of thousands of distinct CDR3 sequences, 85% to 95% appearing once. The sample taken for sequencing was CD4+ T cells from PBMCs. Receptors originate from a human donor with Susac syndrome. CDR3s leave out the opening cysteine and the closing phenylalanine or tryptophan. The D gene is left open where the match is weak.

V,D,CDR3
TRBV7-2,NA,ASSHGETQY
TRBV20-1,NA,SAREGGMAEAF
TRBV18,NA,ASSPDSNQPQH
TRBV5-1,TRBD1,ASSLEGGAGHEQF
TRBV9,TRBD2,ASSVGGSLPDTQY
TRBV24-1,TRBD2,ATSDHFPGGRGNEQF
TRBV6-2/TRBV6-3,NA,ASSYPRDTDTQY
TRBV5-1,NA,ASSLVVNTEAF
TRBV7-3,NA,ASSLTPEVGPF
TRBV2,NA,ASSGSAGPYSNQPQH
TRBV9,NA,ASSVSALITGELF
TRBV5-6,NA,ASSLAGGRTQPQH
TRBV5-8,NA,ASTRGYSYNEQF
TRBV29-1,TRBD2,SVRGGQRTSYEQY
TRBV27,NA,ASSPYRGETQY
TRBV5-1,NA,ASSLQTVLNTEAF
TRBV7-9,NA,ASSFLRPGVQETQY
TRBV19,TRBD2,ASSMATAGAWNEQF
TRBV7-2,TRBD1,ASSLNRGGNQPQH
TRBV29-1,NA,SARWGNNQPQH
TRBV29-1,NA,SVGGEQF
TRBV5-1,TRBD1,ASSLEQGGYEQY
TRBV7-2,NA,ASSPRYPLGTQY
TRBV4-3,TRBD2,ASSPTIAGNYEQY
TRBV30,NA,AWKVDSGDYGTQY
TRBV12-3/TRBV12-4,TRBD1,ASSSGVWDSVEDTSGNTIY
TRBV6-5,NA,ASSYSQGRSTGELF
TRBV20-1,TRBD2,SARNGLVPDTQY
TRBV4-3,NA,ASSQDVGGHNEQF
TRBV18,NA,ASYSTGGSGNTIY
TRBV7-3,NA,ASSRDGKSGNTIY
TRBV7-3,NA,ASSSRTLSTDTQY
TRBV5-4,TRBD1,ASSLEQGIDEQY
TRBV10-3,TRBD1,ATRDSRPSSNQPQH
TRBV3-1,NA,ASSLGLLKGEKLF
TRBV25-1,NA,ASSIRVADTQY
TRBV2,TRBD1,ASSPTGKKPYEQY
TRBV20-1,NA,SARDSGASNQPQH
TRBV5-4,TRBD2,ASSSGTSGVGDTQY
TRBV9,NA,ASTTDYYGTIY
TRBV12-3/TRBV12-4,NA,ASSPRTIPNNEQF
TRBV20-1,TRBD2,SAIAGKDTQY
TRBV6-2/TRBV6-3,NA,ASSFEGYEQF
TRBV7-9,NA,ASSSKQFLGNTIY
TRBV20-1,NA,SAPGDHEQY
TRBV28,TRBD1,ASGSGTGNGNTIY
TRBV28,TRBD1,ASSPRRGTGGQETQY
TRBV29-1,NA,SVSAGTNQPQH
TRBV18,TRBD2,ASSPFTSGDSYNEQF
TRBV14,NA,ASSQIGPFSGRSML
TRBV7-9,NA,ASSPIRLTDTQY
TRBV11-2,TRBD1,ASSLGGTGQSQEQF
TRBV18,NA,ASSQTELNTEAF
TRBV2,TRBD2,ASSPGTGGVEEY
TRBV6-2/TRBV6-3,NA,ASSPYHSTAGELF
TRBV2,NA,ASSGETRRTTGELF
TRBV20-1,TRBD1,SATDRGLYFYNEQF
TRBV19,NA,ASSENNQPQH